This T cell receptor beta chain was documented in a study of cytomegalovirus exposure and HLA in healthy donors. Study as a whole: The platform used for the roughly 130 validation repertoires matched that of the roughly 670 first-cohort repertoires, a later analysis reported. Findings and caveats of the study: A list of about 180 TCR beta chains associated with cytomegalovirus was given.

The donors were part of the 120-subject validation cohort, which stood apart from the roughly 700-subject first cohort. Libraries were prepared by immunoSEQ multiplex PCR; TCRdb keeps only in-frame clonotypes and omits some of them. The table has about 57,000 clones, approximately 95% seen once. CDR3 length equals 16 residues. CDR1 and CDR2 (germline): SEHNR, FQNEAQ (reference sequence). Trimming at V came to 4 bases and at J to 8 bases, leaving 16 bases not matched to a gene. On this clone: Its antigen is not identified.

J is TRBJ1-2 and V is TRBV7-9; TRBD1 agrees at 7 bases. What was sequenced was PBMCs. This sequence originates from a young woman in good health and CMV-seronegative. CDR3 residues: CASSSSGQSVIDGYTF. For the CDR3, the DNA is TGTGCCAGCAGCTCGTCGGGACAGTCAGTTATCGACGGCTACACCTTC.